This TCR beta chain comes out of a study of sequential checkpoint blockade in melanoma. Study-wide context: First-line arms were nivolumab then ipilimumab, or the reverse, randomized 1:1. Maintenance nivolumab came after either treatment sequence. After nivolumab or ipilimumab alone, about two dozen patients had week-13 rebiopsies.

CDR3 length equals 15 residues. With 3 bases removed from V and 0 bases from J, the gap between germline ends came to 9 bases. Germline CDR1 and CDR2: MDHEN and SYDVKM. This table comes from immunoSEQ multiplex PCR, and its TCRdb copy is limited to in-frame clones, with some not included. This repertoire shows around 9,800 clones, 24% found once; its top ten account for roughly 17%. General study findings and limits: Response in arm A was associated with pretreatment TIL clonality.

Sample share makes this clone medium-sized. The target antigen is unknown. Treatment here: randomized to nivolumab then ipilimumab (arm A) or the reverse (arm B). Sequencing was performed on tumor tissue (inferred from file names), taken from a patient given nivolumab and ipilimumab in sequence. The sequence derives from a human donor with melanoma. The gene calls are TRBV28 and TRBJ2-1; perhaps D is TRBD1 or TRBD2 (5 bases each). CDR3 bases: TGTGCCAGCAGTTTTGGGACCTACTCCTACAATGAGCAGTTCTTC. Its translation is CASSFGTYSYNEQFF.